The clone carrying this T cell receptor (beta chain) came up many times. Its antigen is not known. The data derive from a study of blood T cells in healthy people across ages. Primed by a sample-barcoded 5' primer and a J-beta primer mix, a second PCR proceeded for about 6 to 11 cycles. Every cDNA molecule carried a tag from a template-switch adaptor bearing 12 random nucleotides. In TCRdb, the 5' RACE reads were re-called with MiXCR into one record per CDR3 protein. The sample holds fewer than 900,000 distinct CDR3 sequences, roughly 40% seen once. V lost 5 bases and J lost 2, with 16 bases in between. From germline, CDR1 is SGHTA and CDR2 FQGNSA. This CDR3 is 15 amino acids long. Study-wide results and caveats: Among long-lived donors, naive CD4+ cells were more numerous and diversity higher than in aged donors.

Material for sequencing was blood. This receptor was taken from a man younger than 30 in good health. The rearrangement joins TRBV7-2 to TRBJ2-7; D not certain. CDR3 in amino acids: CASSKPLSIPYEQYF. CDR3 DNA: TGTGCCAGCAGCAAACCTCTCTCAATCCCCTACGAGCAGTACTTC.